The present T cell receptor beta chain was sequenced within a study of control samples from healthy donors and cancer patients. The data were produced by immunoSEQ multiplex PCR, yet TCRdb's version contains in-frame clones alone and is incomplete. The sample carries about 140,000 clones, 88% recorded once. The germline V gene encodes CDR1 SNHLY and CDR2 FYNNEI. The J segment lost 4 bases and the V segment lost 2 bases, leaving 10 bases of the junction unmatched. CDR3 length: 16 amino acids. Sequencing input: blood. The TCR originated in a man aged 18 to 29 in good health. This chain uses TRBV2 with TRBJ1-2; the match to TRBD1 covers 7 bases. CDR3 DNA: TGTGCCAGCAGTGAATTTGGGGGACAGACAAGCTATGGCTACACCTTC. Amino acids: CASSEFGGQTSYGYTF.